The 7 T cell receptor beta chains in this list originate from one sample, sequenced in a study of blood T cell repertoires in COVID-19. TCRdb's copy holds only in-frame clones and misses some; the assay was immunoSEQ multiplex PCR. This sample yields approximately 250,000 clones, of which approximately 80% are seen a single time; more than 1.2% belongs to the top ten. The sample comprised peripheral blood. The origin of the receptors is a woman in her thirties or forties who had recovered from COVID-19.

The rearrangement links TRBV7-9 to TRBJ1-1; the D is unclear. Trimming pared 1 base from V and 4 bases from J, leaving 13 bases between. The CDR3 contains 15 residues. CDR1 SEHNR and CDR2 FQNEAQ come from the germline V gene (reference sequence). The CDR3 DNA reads TGTGCCAGCAGCTTAGGAACCTCAGGTTTCACTGAAGCTTTCTTT. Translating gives CASSLGTSGFTEAFF.

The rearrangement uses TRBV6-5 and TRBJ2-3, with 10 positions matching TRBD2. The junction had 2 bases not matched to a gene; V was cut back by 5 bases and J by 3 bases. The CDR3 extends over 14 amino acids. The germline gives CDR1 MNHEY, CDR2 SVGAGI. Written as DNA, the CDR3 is TGTGCCAGCAGTAGCGGGGGGGGAACAGATACGCAGTATTTT. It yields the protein CASSSGGGTDTQYF.

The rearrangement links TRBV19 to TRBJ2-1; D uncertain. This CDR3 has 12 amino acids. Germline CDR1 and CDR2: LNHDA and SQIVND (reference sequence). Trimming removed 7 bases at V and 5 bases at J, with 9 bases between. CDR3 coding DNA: TGTGCCAGTAAAATGGCGGACAATGAGCAGTTCTTC. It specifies CASKMADNEQFF.

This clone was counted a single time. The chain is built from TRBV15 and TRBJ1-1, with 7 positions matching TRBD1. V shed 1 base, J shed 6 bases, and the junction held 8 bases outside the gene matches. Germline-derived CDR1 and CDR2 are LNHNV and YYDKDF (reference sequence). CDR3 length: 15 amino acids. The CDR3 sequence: CATSRGGTVSPEAFF. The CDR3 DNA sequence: TGTGCCACCAGCAGAGGAGGGACAGTCAGTCCTGAAGCTTTCTTT. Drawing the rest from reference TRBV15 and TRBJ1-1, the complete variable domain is DAMVIQNPRYQVTQFGKPVTLSCSQTLNHNVMYWYQQKSSQAPKLLFHYYDKDFNNEADTPDNFQSRRPNTSFCFLDIRSPGLGDTAMYLCATSRGGTVSPEAFFGQGTRLTVV.

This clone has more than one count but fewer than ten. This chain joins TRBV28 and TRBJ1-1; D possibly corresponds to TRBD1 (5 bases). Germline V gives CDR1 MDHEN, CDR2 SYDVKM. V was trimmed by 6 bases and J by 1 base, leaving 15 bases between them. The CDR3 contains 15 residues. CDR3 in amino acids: CASRGGSLENTEAFF. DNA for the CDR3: TGTGCCAGCAGGGGGGGGAGCCTAGAGAACACTGAAGCTTTCTTT.

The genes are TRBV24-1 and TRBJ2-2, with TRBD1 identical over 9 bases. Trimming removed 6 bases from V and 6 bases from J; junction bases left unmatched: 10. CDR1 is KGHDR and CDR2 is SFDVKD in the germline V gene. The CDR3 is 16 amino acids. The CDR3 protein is CATSSWDRVESGELFF. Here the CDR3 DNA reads TGTGCCACCAGTTCATGGGACAGGGTTGAGTCCGGGGAGCTGTTTTTT.

The CDR3 reads CASSSQGADGYTF. DNA of the CDR3: TGTGCCAGCAGTTCTCAGGGGGCTGATGGCTACACCTTC. The chain carries TRBV6-1 and TRBJ1-2; 8 bases line up with TRBD1. The CDR3 length is 13 residues. Germline V lookup: CDR1 MNHNS, CDR2 SASEGT. After removal of 5 bases from V and 6 bases from J, the junction contained 5 bases not matched to a gene.